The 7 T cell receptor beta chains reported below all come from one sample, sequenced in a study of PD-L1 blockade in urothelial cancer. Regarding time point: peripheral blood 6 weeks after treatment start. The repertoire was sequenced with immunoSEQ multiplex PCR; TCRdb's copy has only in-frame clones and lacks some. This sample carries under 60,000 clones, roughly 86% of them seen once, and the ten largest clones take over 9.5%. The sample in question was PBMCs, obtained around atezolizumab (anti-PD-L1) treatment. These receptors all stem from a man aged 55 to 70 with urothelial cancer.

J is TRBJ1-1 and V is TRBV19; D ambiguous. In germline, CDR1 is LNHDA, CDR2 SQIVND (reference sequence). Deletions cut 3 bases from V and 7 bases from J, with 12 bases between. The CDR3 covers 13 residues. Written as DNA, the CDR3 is TGTGCCAGTAGTATTCGGAGGAGTCTTGAAGCTTTCTTT. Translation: CASSIRRSLEAFF.

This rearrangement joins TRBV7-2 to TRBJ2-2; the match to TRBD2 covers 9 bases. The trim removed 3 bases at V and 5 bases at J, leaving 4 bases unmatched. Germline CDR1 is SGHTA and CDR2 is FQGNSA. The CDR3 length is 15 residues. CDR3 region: CASSFISGGTGELFF. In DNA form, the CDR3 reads TGTGCCAGCAGCTTTATTAGCGGGGGAACCGGGGAGCTGTTTTTT.

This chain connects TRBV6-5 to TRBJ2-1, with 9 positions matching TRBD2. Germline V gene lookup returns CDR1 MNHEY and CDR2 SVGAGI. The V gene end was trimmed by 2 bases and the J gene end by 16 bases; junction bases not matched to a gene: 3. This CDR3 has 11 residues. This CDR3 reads CASSYGGGDFF. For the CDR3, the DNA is TGTGCCAGCAGTTACGGCGGGGGGGATTTCTTC.

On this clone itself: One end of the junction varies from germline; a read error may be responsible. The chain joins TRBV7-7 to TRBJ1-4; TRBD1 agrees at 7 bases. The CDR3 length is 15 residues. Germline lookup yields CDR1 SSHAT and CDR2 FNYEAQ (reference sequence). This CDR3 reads CASSLGPGQYEKLFF. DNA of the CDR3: TGTGCTAGCAGCTTAGGCCCGGGACAGTATGAAAAACTGTTTTTT.

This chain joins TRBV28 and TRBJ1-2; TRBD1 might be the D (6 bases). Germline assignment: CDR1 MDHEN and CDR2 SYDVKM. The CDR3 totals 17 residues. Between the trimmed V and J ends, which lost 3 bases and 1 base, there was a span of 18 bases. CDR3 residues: CASSLGGGDRGNYGYTF. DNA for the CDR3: TGTGCCAGCAGTTTGGGAGGGGGGGATCGGGGTAACTATGGCTACACCTTC.

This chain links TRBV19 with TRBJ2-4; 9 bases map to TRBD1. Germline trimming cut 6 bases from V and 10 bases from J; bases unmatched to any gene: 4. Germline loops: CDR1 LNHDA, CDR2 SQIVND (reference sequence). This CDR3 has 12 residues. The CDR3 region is CASRPGQGIQYF. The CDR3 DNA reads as TGTGCCAGTAGGCCCGGACAGGGGATTCAGTACTTC.

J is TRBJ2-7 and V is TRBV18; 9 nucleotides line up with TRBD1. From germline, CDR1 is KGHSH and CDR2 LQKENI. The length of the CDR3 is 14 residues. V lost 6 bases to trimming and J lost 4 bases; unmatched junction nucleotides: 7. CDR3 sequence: CASSPGTGLYEQYF. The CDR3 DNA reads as TGTGCCAGCTCGCCCGGGACAGGGCTATACGAGCAGTACTTC. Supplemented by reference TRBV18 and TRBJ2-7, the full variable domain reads NAGVMQNPRHLVRRRGQEARLRCSPMKGHSHVYWYRQLPEEGLKFMVYLQKENIIDESGMPKERFSAEFPKEGPSILRIQQVVRGDSAAYFCASSPGTGLYEQYFGPGTRLTVT.